This T cell receptor (beta chain) is from a study of blood T cell repertoires in COVID-19 (dated by TCRdb to the early 2020s). With respect to the entire study: Collaborator samples came from the United States, Italy and Spain and covered acute and convalescent phases of COVID-19. The material from the prospective study consisted of cDNA or gDNA derived from T cells, B-cell-depleted T cells, or PBMCs. Subjects who had been exposed to COVID-19, were actively infected with it, or had recovered from it provided the deeply sampled blood TCRbeta repertoires that made up the dataset. The repertoires were released in a freely available public database intended as a resource for research on the immune response to SARS-CoV-2. Samples came from the ongoing ImmuneRACE study (first 160 participants) plus 1,254 subjects from 6 global collaborators. A de-identified subject ID, COVID-19 status, age in years and sex were almost always included in the sample metadata. HLA class I and class II types, where available, came from metadata supplied by the sample provider rather than from assay-based typing. Broad study findings and their caveats: How much clinical and demographic metadata was included differed by source and by participant, and the metadata was provided uncurated.

As to this clone: Its antigen specificity is not known. No clone much larger than this one lies a single base away; base qualities are absent.

At one collaborating source in Seattle, patients were enrolled during active infection and were followed longitudinally through the course of disease. Each collaborating institution followed its own protocols to collect whole blood in K2EDTA tubes. Collaborator samples were shipped for TCRbeta analysis as frozen whole blood, isolated PBMCs, or DNA extracted from either sample type. TCRbeta CDR3 regions were amplified from genomic DNA by means of the immunoSEQ Assay, a bias-controlled multiplex PCR. In the original analysis: The number of nucleated cells in each sample was estimated from the amplification of reference gene primers within the assay. Sequence reads were collapsed and filtered to measure the absolute abundance of every unique TCRbeta CDR3 rearrangement. For each sample, productive Simpson clonality was calculated as the square root of Simpson's diversity index over productive rearrangements. TCRdb holds this immuneACCESS table with in-frame rearrangements only. Some clones are missing; in checked studies, unresolved V genes explain under half, and the rest has no known cause. V, J and clone size derive from that table, while D and trimming were established from the DNA sequence. Across this sample there are some 300,000 clones, with 89% seen only once. Over 1.5% of the sample goes to the ten largest clones.

From the cysteine through the phenylalanine, the CDR3 covers 17 amino acids. Here the CDR3 DNA is all that survives: 51 bases in frame from base 1. CDR1 is given as SGHRS and CDR2 as YFSETQ, both from the germline V gene. Trimming removed 2 bases from V and 0 bases from J; the gene matches leave 9 bases unexplained. The V and J genes are TRBV5-1 and TRBJ2-5; 8 central bases correspond to TRBD2. The sequencing sample was made of peripheral blood. The sequence was collected from a woman between 25 and 40 years old with COVID-19, enrolled during active disease. CDR3 region: CASSFGGASGYQETQYF. The nucleotide sequence is TGCGCCAGCAGCTTTGGGGGGGCTAGCGGGTACCAAGAGACCCAGTACTTC.